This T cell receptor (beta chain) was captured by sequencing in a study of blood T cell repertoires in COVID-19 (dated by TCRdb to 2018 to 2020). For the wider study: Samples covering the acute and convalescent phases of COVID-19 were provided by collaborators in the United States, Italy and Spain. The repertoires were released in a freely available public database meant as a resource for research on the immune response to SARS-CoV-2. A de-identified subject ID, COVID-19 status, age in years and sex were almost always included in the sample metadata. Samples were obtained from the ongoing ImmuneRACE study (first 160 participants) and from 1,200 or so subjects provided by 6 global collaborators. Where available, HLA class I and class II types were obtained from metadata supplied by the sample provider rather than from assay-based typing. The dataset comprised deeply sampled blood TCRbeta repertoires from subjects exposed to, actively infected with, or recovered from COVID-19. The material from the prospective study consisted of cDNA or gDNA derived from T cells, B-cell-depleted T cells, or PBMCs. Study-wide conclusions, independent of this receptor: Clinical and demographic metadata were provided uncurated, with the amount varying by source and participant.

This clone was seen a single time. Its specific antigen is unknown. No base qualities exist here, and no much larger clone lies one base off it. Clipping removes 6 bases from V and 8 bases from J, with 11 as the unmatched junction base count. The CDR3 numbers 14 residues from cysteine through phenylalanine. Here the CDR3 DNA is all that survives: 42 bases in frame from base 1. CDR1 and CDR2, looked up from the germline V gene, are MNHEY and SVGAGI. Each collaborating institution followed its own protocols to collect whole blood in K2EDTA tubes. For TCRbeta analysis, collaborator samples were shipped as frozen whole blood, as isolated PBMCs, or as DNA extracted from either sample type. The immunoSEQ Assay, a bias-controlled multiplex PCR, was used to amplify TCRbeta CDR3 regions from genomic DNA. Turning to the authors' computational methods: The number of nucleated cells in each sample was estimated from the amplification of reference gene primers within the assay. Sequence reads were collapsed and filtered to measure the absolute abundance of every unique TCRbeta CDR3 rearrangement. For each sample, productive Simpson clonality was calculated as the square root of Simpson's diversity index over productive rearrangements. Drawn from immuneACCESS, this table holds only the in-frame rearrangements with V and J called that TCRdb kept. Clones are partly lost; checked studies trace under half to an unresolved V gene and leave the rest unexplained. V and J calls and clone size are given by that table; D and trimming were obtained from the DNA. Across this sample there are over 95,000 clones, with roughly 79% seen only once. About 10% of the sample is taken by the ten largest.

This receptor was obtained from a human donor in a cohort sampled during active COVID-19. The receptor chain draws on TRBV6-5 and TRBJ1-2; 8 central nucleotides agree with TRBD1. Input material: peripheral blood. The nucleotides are TGTGCCAGCAGCGACAGGGGAAGAGTGGAGGGCTACACCTTC. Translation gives CASSDRGRVEGYTF.